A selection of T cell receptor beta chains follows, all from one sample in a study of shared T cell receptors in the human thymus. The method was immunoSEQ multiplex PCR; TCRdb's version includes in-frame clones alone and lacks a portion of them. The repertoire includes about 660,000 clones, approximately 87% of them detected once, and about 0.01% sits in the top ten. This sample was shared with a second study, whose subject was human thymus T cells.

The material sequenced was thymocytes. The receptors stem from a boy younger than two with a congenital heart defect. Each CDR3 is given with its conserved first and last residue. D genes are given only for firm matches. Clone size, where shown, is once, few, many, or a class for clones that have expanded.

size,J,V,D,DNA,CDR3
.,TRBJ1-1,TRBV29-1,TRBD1,TGCAGCGCGGGACAGGGTAGTTTGCCCACTGAAGCTTTCTTT,CSAGQGSLPTEAFF
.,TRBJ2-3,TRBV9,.,TGTGCCAGCAGCCCACGCGGCTATAGCACAGATACGCAGTATTTT,CASSPRGYSTDTQYF
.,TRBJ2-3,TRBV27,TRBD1,TGTGCCAGCAGTCCGAGGGGACAGGGCACAGATACGCAGTATTTT,CASSPRGQGTDTQYF
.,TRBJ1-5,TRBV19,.,TGTGCCAGTAGTTCCGGGTCCAAAAATCAGCCCCAGCATTTT,CASSSGSKNQPQHF
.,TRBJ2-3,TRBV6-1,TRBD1,TGTGCCTCCGGGGACAGGGTGGCAGATACGCAGTATTTT,CASGDRVADTQYF
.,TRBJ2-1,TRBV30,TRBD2,TGTGCCTGGGGAGGACTAGCGGGATACAATGAGCAGTTCTTC,CAWGGLAGYNEQFF
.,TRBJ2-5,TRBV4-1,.,TGCGCCAGCAGCCAAGTAACTGTGACAGGAGCTGAGACCCAGTACTTC,CASSQVTVTGAETQYF
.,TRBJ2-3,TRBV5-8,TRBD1,TGTGCCAGCAGCTTGAAGCCAGAGGACAGGGAGGTCACAGATACGCAGTATTTT,CASSLKPEDREVTDTQYF
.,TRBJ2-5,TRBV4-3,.,TGCGCCAGCAGCCAAGTCCGGGAGACCCAGTACTTC,CASSQVRETQYF
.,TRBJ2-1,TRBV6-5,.,TGTGCCAGCAGTTCTCCAGGGGTGCCCTACAATGAGCAGTTCTTC,CASSSPGVPYNEQFF
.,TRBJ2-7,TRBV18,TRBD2,TGTGCCAGCTCACCCGGGGCGGGAGGCGGGGAGCAGTACTTC,CASSPGAGGGEQYF
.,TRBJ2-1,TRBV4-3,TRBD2,TGCGCCAGCAGCCGCGGGCTAGCGGGAGTCGGTGAGCAGTTCTTC,CASSRGLAGVGEQFF
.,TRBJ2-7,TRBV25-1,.,TGTGCCAGCAGTGGACAGGCAACCTACGAGCAGTACTTC,CASSGQATYEQYF
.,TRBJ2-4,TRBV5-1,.,TGCGCCAGCAGCTGGGACACCGGGACGGATCTTGTTCTAGCCAAAAACATTCAGTACTTC,CASSWDTGTDLVLAKNIQYF
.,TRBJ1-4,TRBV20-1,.,TGCAGTGCCCTCCGGGAAAAACTGTTTTTT,CSALREKLFF
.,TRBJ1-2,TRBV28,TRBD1,TGTGCCAGCAGTTTCCCGGACAGGGGGCGCCGTGGCTACACCTTC,CASSFPDRGRRGYTF
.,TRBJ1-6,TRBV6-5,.,TGTGCCAGCCGGGCAGGGGTTGAACCCCTCCACTTT,CASRAGVEPLHF
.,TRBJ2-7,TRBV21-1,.,TGTGCCAGCAGCTTCCCGGGACAGGGGTCCCTTGGGGAGTCCTACGAGCAGTACTTC,CASSFPGQGSLGESYEQYF
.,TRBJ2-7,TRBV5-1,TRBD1,TGCGCCAGCAGCTCCCGGGACAGGACCTTCTACGAGCAGTACTTC,CASSSRDRTFYEQYF
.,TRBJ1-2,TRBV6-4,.,TGTGCCAGCAGTGAAGGTGGGGCTGATGGCTACACCTTC,CASSEGGADGYTF
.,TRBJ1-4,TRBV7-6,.,TGTGCCAGCAGCCCACACCCCCTCTGGAATGAAAAACTGTTTTTT,CASSPHPLWNEKLFF
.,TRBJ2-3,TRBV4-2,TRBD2,TGTGCCAGCAGCCAGGAGGGACTAGCGGGAGTAGATACGCAGTATTTT,CASSQEGLAGVDTQYF
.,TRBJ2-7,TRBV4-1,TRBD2,TGCGCCAGCAGCCGCCACACTAGCGGGAGGGCCATCCACGAGCAGTACTTC,CASSRHTSGRAIHEQYF
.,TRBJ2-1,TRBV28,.,TGTGCCAGCAGTTTTTCGGACACAGATAGATGCAATGAGCAGTTCTTC,CASSFSDTDRCNEQFF
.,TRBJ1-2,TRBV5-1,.,TGCGCCAGCAGCTTGGACCGAAACACCTATGGCTACACCTTC,CASSLDRNTYGYTF
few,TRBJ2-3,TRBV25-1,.,TGTGCCAGCAGTGAAGCGGTTATCACAGATACGCAGTATTTT,CASSEAVITDTQYF